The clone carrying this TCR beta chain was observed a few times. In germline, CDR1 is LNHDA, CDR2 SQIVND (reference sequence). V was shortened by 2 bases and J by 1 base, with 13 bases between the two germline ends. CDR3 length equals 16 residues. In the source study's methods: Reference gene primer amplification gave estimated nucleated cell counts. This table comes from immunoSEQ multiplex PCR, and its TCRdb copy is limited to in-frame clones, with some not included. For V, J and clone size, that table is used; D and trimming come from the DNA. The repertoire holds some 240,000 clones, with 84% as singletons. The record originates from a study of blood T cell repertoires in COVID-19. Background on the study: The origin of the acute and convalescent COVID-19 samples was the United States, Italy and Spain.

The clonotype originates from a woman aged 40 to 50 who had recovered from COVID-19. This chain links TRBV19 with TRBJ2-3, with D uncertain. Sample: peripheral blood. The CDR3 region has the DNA TGTGCCAGTAGTATATTCTCAACAGCCCGCACAGATACGCAGTATTTT. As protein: CASSIFSTARTDTQYF.